The source of this T cell receptor (beta chain) is a study of T cell responses to AZD1222 COVID-19 vaccine. Points on this clone: Its antigen is still unknown.

CDR1 is MNHNS, CDR2 SASEGT, per germline. This CDR3 is built from 16 residues. V was pared by 2 bases and J by 2 bases, with 7 bases of the junction left unmatched. Findings and limits, study-wide: A reported finding is that nearly half of spike-specific TCRs target unmutated variant regions. Clonal diversity was possibly underestimated; the donors were predominantly white British and more often female.

Profiling relied on immunoSEQ multiplex PCR, and the TCRdb table lists in-frame clones only, not all of them. This table holds about 120,000 clones, about 90% found once. Sequencing used peripheral blood, obtained on day 0 of AZD1222 vaccination. This chain uses TRBV6-1 with TRBJ1-2; TRBD1 aligns across 8 bases. This sequence was found in an adult in good health. This chain's CDR3 is CASSERTGGTNYGYTF. The CDR3 nucleotides are TGTGCCAGCAGTGAAAGAACAGGGGGTACCAACTATGGCTACACCTTC.